The 23 T cell receptor beta chains given below trace back to one sample, sequenced in a study of regulatory T cells in long-lasting Graves disease. HTBI primers from iRepertoire and Arm-PCR of CDR3 regions yielded the TCR beta libraries. TCRdb processed the multiplex PCR reads anew with MiXCR; each CDR3 protein has one entry. The sample yields 510,000 or so distinct CDR3 sequences, around 12% seen once. This sample's time point: newly diagnosed GD, antithyroid drugs for less than 3 months. RNA isolated from PBMCs was used to make the TCR library. The sample also formed part of further work on T cells in Graves' hyperthyroidism and ophthalmopathy.

Here the sequenced sample was peripheral blood mononuclear cells (PBMCs), taken at new diagnosis, from a patient treated with antithyroid drugs. These TCRs come from a woman aged 30 to 39 with Graves disease.

With respect to this clonotype: This could be a read error, since a much larger clone is one nucleotide away. The V call is TRBV6-2 or TRBV6-3, the J call TRBJ1-2, with a possible D match to TRBD1 (5 bases). Germline CDR1 reads MNHEY; CDR2 reads SVGEGT. Trimming took off 0 bases at V and 6 bases at J, with 14 bases between the two ends. The CDR3 consists of 15 residues. CDR3 in DNA: TGTGCCAGCAGTTACTCGAGGGTTTCAGGGCATGGCTACACCTTC. Translating it yields CASSYSRVSGHGYTF.

This clonotype showed up many times. This chain uses TRBV12-3 or TRBV12-4 with TRBJ2-2; either TRBD1 or TRBD2 may fit D (6 bases each). CDR3 size: 16 residues. Trimming took 3 bases from V and 1 from J, leaving 12 bases between them. CDR3 coding DNA: TGTGCCAGCAGTTTTGGGGGCGGGATGAACACCGGGGAGCTGTTTTTT. Translation: CASSFGGGMNTGELFF.

The V call is TRBV27, the J call TRBJ1-5; D is unclear. CDR3 length: 14 amino acids. V gave up 1 base and J gave up 2 bases, with 6 bases separating them. Germline V gene data show CDR1 as MNHEY and CDR2 as SMNVEV (reference sequence). CDR3 region: CASSLWSGNQPQHF. CDR3 nucleotide sequence: TGTGCCAGCAGTTTATGGAGTGGCAATCAGCCCCAGCATTTT.

This clonotype has a count of ten or more. Germline and junction disagree at one end, which may indicate a read error. This chain connects TRBV7-9 to TRBJ2-2; weak D call: TRBD1 (6 bases). Germline CDR1 SEHNR, CDR2 FQNEAQ (reference sequence). The CDR3 runs to 17 residues. CDR3 sequence reads: CASSYPGDHTKTGELFF. The DNA of the CDR3 is TGTGCCAGCAGCTATCCAGGGGACCACACGAAAACCGGGGAGCTGTTTTTT.

This clonotype has a count of ten or more. V and J are TRBV5-5 and TRBJ1-4; D is undetermined. V dropped 4 bases and J dropped 0 bases, with 10 bases sitting between them. Germline V gene data show CDR1 as SGHKS and CDR2 as YYEKEE (reference sequence). This CDR3 is 15 amino acids long. The CDR3 DNA reads TGTGCCAGCAGCCCCTTCTCTACAACTAATGAAAAACTGTTTTTT. Amino acids: CASSPFSTTNEKLFF.

In this sample, this clonotype turned up many times. This sequence joins TRBV29-1 and TRBJ1-1, with D tentatively TRBD1 (5 bases). This CDR3 contains 16 residues. Deletions cut 6 bases from V and 1 base from J, with 21 bases between. CDR1 and CDR2 from the germline V gene are SQVTM and ANQGSEA. The DNA for the CDR3 is TGCAGCGTGGAGGGGCAGGGATCCAGAAAGAACACTGAAGCTTTCTTT. This codes for CSVEGQGSRKNTEAFF.

The chain combines TRBV5-4 with TRBJ1-2, with D possibly TRBD1 on 6 matching bases. In germline, CDR1 is SGHNT, CDR2 YYREEE (reference sequence). There are 15 residues in the CDR3. Between the trimmed V and J ends, which lost 2 bases and 3 bases, there was a span of 14 bases. CDR3 DNA sequence: TGTGCCAGCAGCTTCGGGGGGCCTCTGGACTATGGCTACACCTTC. It codes for CASSFGGPLDYGYTF.

The table lists this clonotype with many counts. As DNA, the CDR3 is TGTGCCAGCAGTTACGAGGGGCAGTCGAATGAAAAACTGTTTTTT. This sequence encodes CASSYEGQSNEKLFF. This chain joins TRBV6-5 and TRBJ1-4; perhaps TRBD1 as D (5 bases). The CDR3 extends over 15 amino acids. V was pared by 2 bases and J by 5 bases, with 12 bases between. Germline V CDR1 and CDR2: MNHEY, SVGAGI.

This clonotype has a handful of counts. The junction differs from germline at one of its ends, possibly a read error. V is TRBV4-1 and J is TRBJ2-2; D not resolved. The CDR3 is made up of 15 amino acids. Germline assignment: CDR1 MGHRA and CDR2 YSYEKL. The CDR3 loop reads CASNQESAIAGELFF. CDR3 bases: TGCGCCAGCAACCAAGAGTCTGCGATAGCTGGGGAGCTGTTTTTT.

This clonotype has more than one count but fewer than ten. This chain connects TRBV20-1 to TRBJ2-7, with D tentatively TRBD2 (5 bases). V was shortened by 3 bases and J by 3 bases, with 6 bases between the two germline ends. Looked up from germline, CDR1 is DFQATT and CDR2 is SNEGSKA (reference sequence). The CDR3 extends over 11 amino acids. DNA for the CDR3: TGCAGTGCTAGCGGGAACTACGAGCAGTACTTC. It is translated as CSASGNYEQYF.

J is TRBJ1-5 and V is TRBV18, with a weak D call TRBD1 (6 bases). V lost 6 bases and J lost 1, with 16 bases in between. CDR3 length equals 16 residues. Germline values: CDR1 KGHSH, CDR2 LQKENI. As DNA, the CDR3 is TGTGCCAGCTCGTTACAGGGAGGGCTGAGCAATCAGCCCCAGCATTTT. Translated, it gives CASSLQGGLSNQPQHF.

In its sample, this clonotype was seen many times. The V gene is TRBV7-2, the J gene TRBJ2-5, with TRBD2 matching over 8 bases. Germline values: CDR1 SGHTA, CDR2 FQGNSA. The V gene end was trimmed by 5 bases and the J gene end by 4 bases; junction bases not matched to a gene: 18. CDR3 size: 18 residues. The CDR3 loop is CASSPWKWAGGLIETQYF. CDR3 sequence (DNA): TGTGCCAGCAGCCCGTGGAAATGGGCGGGAGGTCTCATAGAGACCCAGTACTTC.

The table lists this clonotype with many counts. The chain carries TRBV18 and TRBJ2-1; D possibly corresponds to TRBD2 (5 bases). The CDR3 has 13 amino acids. V was clipped by 7 bases and J by 8 bases, with 15 bases between them. The germline CDR1 and CDR2 sequences are KGHSH and LQKENI. The CDR3 DNA sequence: TGTGCCAGCTATGTGGGAGTAGGCGATGAGCAGTTCTTC. Its protein product is CASYVGVGDEQFF.

The chain joins TRBV7-2 to TRBJ1-1, with 7 bases aligning to TRBD1. This CDR3 is 14 amino acids long. Germline trimming cut 4 bases from V and 7 bases from J; bases unmatched to any gene: 9. Germline lookup yields CDR1 SGHTA and CDR2 FQGNSA. The CDR3 coding sequence is TGTGCCAGCAGCTCCTTACCTAGGGACAGTGAAGCTTTCTTT. Protein product: CASSSLPRDSEAFF.

The V and J genes are TRBV4-3 and TRBJ1-4, with D maybe TRBD1 (5 bases). Germline CDR1 reads LGHNA; CDR2 reads YSLEER. Trimming shortened V by 0 bases and J by 6 bases, and 14 bases separated the two germline ends. The CDR3 has 16 amino acids. The CDR3 DNA follows: TGCGCCAGCAGCCAAGATAGCGGGGCCCGAGATGAAAAACTGTTTTTT. Protein sequence: CASSQDSGARDEKLFF.

At least ten counts were recorded for this clonotype. This chain connects TRBV12-3 or TRBV12-4 to TRBJ2-1; no definite D call. There are 15 residues in the CDR3. V lost 3 bases and J 3 bases, leaving 12 bases between the germline ends. CDR3 region: CASSLWEVNYNEQFF. CDR3 sequence (DNA): TGTGCCAGCAGTTTGTGGGAAGTCAACTACAATGAGCAGTTCTTC.

This clonotype was detected many times. The chain employs TRBV29-1 and TRBJ2-2; D possibly corresponds to TRBD1 (6 bases). Trimming pared 7 bases from V and 2 bases from J, leaving 11 bases between. The CDR3 loop spans 13 amino acids. The germline gives CDR1 SQVTM, CDR2 ANQGSEA. The CDR3 is CSAPGQNTGELFF. The CDR3 DNA is TGCAGCGCACCGGGACAAAACACCGGGGAGCTGTTTTTT.

This clonotype was seen repeatedly, ten times or more. The CDR3 sequence is CASSPPGPDTQYF. The CDR3, as DNA: TGTGCCAGCTCACCACCGGGGCCAGATACGCAGTATTTT. The J gene is TRBJ2-3, the V gene TRBV18; possibly TRBD1 for D (5 bases). This CDR3 is built from 13 residues. The V end lost 0 bases, the J end lost 4 bases, and 5 bases lay between the germline ends. Germline-derived CDR1 and CDR2 are KGHSH and LQKENI.

In its sample, this clonotype was seen many times. This chain links TRBV24-1 with TRBJ2-3, with 8 nucleotides matching TRBD1. The CDR3 totals 16 residues. Germline V lookup: CDR1 KGHDR, CDR2 SFDVKD. Trimming removed 2 bases from V and 0 bases from J; junction bases left unmatched: 3. The CDR3 DNA reads TGTGCCACCAGTGATTCCGGGACAGGAAGCACAGATACGCAGTATTTT. Amino acid sequence: CATSDSGTGSTDTQYF.

With respect to this clonotype: The conserved phenylalanine or tryptophan normally closing the CDR3 is absent here, so this likely arose from a read error. V and J are TRBV7-2 and TRBJ2-5, with D uncertain. This CDR3 is 14 amino acids long. Germline V CDR1 and CDR2: SGHTA, FQGNSA. The CDR3 reads CASSLGPNQETQYL. Here the CDR3 DNA reads TGTGCCAGCAGTTTAGGGCCGAACCAGGAGACCCAGTACCTC.

This clonotype showed up many times. This chain links TRBV6-5 with TRBJ2-1, with D possibly TRBD1 on 5 matching bases. Germline V CDR1 and CDR2: MNHEY, SVGAGI. The CDR3 covers 13 residues. V shed 2 bases and J shed 4 bases, with 6 bases lying between them. Here the CDR3 DNA reads TGTGCCAGCAGTTACGACAGTTACAATGAGCAGTTCTTC. This gives the protein CASSYDSYNEQFF.

This clonotype has only a few counts. This chain joins TRBV4-1 and TRBJ2-7, with 7 bases aligning to TRBD2. The CDR3 loop spans 15 amino acids. Germline-derived CDR1 and CDR2 are MGHRA and YSYEKL. After removal of 1 base from V and 2 bases from J, the junction contained 5 bases not matched to a gene. CDR3 region: CASSQGGGSTYEQYF. The CDR3 bases are TGCGCCAGCAGCCAAGGGGGCGGGAGCACCTACGAGCAGTACTTC.

This clonotype was recorded many times. This chain links TRBV20-1 with TRBJ2-2; D gene unclear. This CDR3 spans 13 amino acids. The germline CDR1 and CDR2 sequences are DFQATT and SNEGSKA (reference sequence). V dropped 1 base and J dropped 2 bases, with 5 bases sitting between them. Here the CDR3 DNA reads TGCAGTGCTAGAGTCAGAAACACCGGGGAGCTGTTTTTT. This encodes CSARVRNTGELFF.